These 29 T cell receptor beta chains share one sample of origin, sequenced in a study of blood T cell repertoires in COVID-19. The table came from immunoSEQ multiplex PCR; TCRdb's copy has only in-frame clones and leaves some out. The table records some 190,000 clones, 80% to 90% of them present only once. The sample comprised PBMCs or T cells enriched from blood (not recorded which). These receptors originate from a woman between 40 and 50 years old with acute COVID-19.

The J gene is TRBJ1-1, the V gene TRBV29-1; D is ambiguous. The V and J ends lost 8 bases and 5 bases respectively, with 12 bases between them. The CDR3 runs 11 residues. CDR1 SQVTM and CDR2 ANQGSEA come from the germline V gene. The CDR3 spells CSTHGETEAFF. The CDR3 region has the DNA TGCAGCACTCATGGAGAGACTGAAGCTTTCTTT.

The table lists this clone with a count of one. This rearrangement joins TRBV30 to TRBJ1-2; D is unclear. Trimming removed 0 bases at V and 2 bases at J, with 7 bases between. The germline V gene encodes CDR1 GTSNPN and CDR2 SVGIG (reference sequence). The CDR3 is 13 residues long. CDR3 amino acids: CAWSVHGNYGYTF. The CDR3 DNA is TGTGCCTGGAGTGTACACGGGAACTATGGCTACACCTTC.

This sequence joins TRBV30 and TRBJ2-1, with 8 bases fitting TRBD2. Germline-derived CDR1 and CDR2 are GTSNPN and SVGIG (reference sequence). V shed 0 bases and J 7 bases; nucleotides not matched to a gene: 2. The CDR3 consists of 13 residues. The chain's CDR3 is CAWSVSGGNEQFF. CDR3 bases: TGTGCCTGGAGTGTAAGCGGGGGTAATGAGCAGTTCTTC.

The CDR3: CASSIDRSRVGGGELFF. The CDR3 bases are TGTGCCAGTAGTATAGATCGCTCAAGGGTCGGAGGGGGGGAGCTGTTTTTT. The V gene is TRBV19, the J gene TRBJ2-2, with D tentatively TRBD2 (6 bases). V was trimmed by 0 bases and J by 8 bases, leaving 19 bases between them. The CDR3 runs 17 residues. Germline V gene data show CDR1 as LNHDA and CDR2 as SQIVND (reference sequence).

As to this clone: The junction differs from germline at one of its ends, possibly a read error. The chain combines TRBV27 with TRBJ2-7; 12 bases align to TRBD1. CDR3 length equals 16 residues. Germline V CDR1 and CDR2: MNHEY, SMNVEV (reference sequence). CDR3 region: CASSLSGQGAPYEQYF. The CDR3 nucleotides are TGTGCCAGCAGTCTATCGGGACAGGGGGCCCCCTACGAGCAGTACTTC.

The rearrangement joins TRBV20-1 to TRBJ2-1; 10 bases are shared with TRBD2. V lost 3 bases and J lost 2; bases outside the gene matches: 4. CDR1 is DFQATT, CDR2 SNEGSKA, per germline (reference sequence). The CDR3 totals 15 residues. The CDR3 region is CSASRTSGPYNEQFF. The CDR3 nucleotides are TGCAGTGCTAGTAGGACTAGCGGCCCCTACAATGAGCAGTTCTTC.

CDR3 nucleotides: TGTGCCAGCACGGGGCGGGGGGGCCCTACAGATACGCAGTATTTT. Translated, it gives CASTGRGGPTDTQYF. The rearrangement uses TRBV2 and TRBJ2-3; 9 bases agree with TRBD2. Germline V CDR1 and CDR2: SNHLY, FYNNEI. The CDR3 runs to 15 residues. J gave up 3 bases and V 7 bases, and 8 bases lay outside the gene matches.

The chain has TRBV5-1 and TRBJ2-2, with D uncertain. With 0 bases removed from V and 0 bases from J, the gap between germline ends came to 3 bases. Germline CDR1 and CDR2: SGHRS and YFSETQ. The CDR3 is 14 amino acids. CDR3 amino acids: CASSLGPNTGELFF. CDR3 nucleotides: TGCGCCAGCAGCTTGGGGCCGAACACCGGGGAGCTGTTTTTT.

The V call is TRBV7-3, the J call TRBJ2-1; TRBD2 matches at 13 bases. This CDR3 spans 16 amino acids. The germline gives CDR1 SGHTA, CDR2 FQGTGA. After removal of 5 bases from V and 5 bases from J, the junction contained 6 bases not matched to a gene. Here the CDR3 reads CASSPQGLAGDNEQFF. For the CDR3, the DNA is TGTGCCAGCAGCCCCCAAGGACTAGCGGGAGACAATGAGCAGTTCTTC.

The CDR3 sequence: CASSQDWQGATGGTEAFF. In DNA form, the CDR3 reads TGCGCCAGCAGCCAAGATTGGCAGGGGGCAACAGGGGGCACTGAAGCTTTCTTT. V and J are TRBV4-3 and TRBJ1-1, with 8 bases aligning to TRBD1. This CDR3 is built from 18 residues. Germline V CDR1 and CDR2: LGHNA, YSLEER. Trimming removed 0 bases from V and 4 bases from J; junction bases left unmatched: 13.

The CDR3 DNA follows: TGTGCCATCAGTGACGCAGGGAACGAGCAGTACTTC. Translating it yields CAISDAGNEQYF. The chain has TRBV10-3 and TRBJ2-7, with D perhaps matching TRBD1 (5 bases). Germline assignment: CDR1 ENHRY and CDR2 SYGVKD. The V end was cut by 3 bases, the J end by 5 bases, with 8 bases between. The CDR3 contains 12 residues.

This chain connects TRBV18 to TRBJ1-1, with 10 positions matching TRBD1. Germline lookup yields CDR1 KGHSH and CDR2 LQKENI. This CDR3 is 14 amino acids long. The J segment lost 4 bases and the V segment lost 3 bases, leaving 2 bases of the junction unmatched. CDR3: CASSPRTGGTEAFF. CDR3 DNA: TGTGCCAGCTCACCCAGGACAGGGGGCACTGAAGCTTTCTTT.

This clone occurred a few times. V is TRBV28 and J is TRBJ1-3, with a possible D match to TRBD1 (5 bases). The CDR3 has 14 residues. V was trimmed by 5 bases and J by 2 bases, leaving 10 bases between them. Germline loops: CDR1 MDHEN, CDR2 SYDVKM. The CDR3 region is CASSPGGTGNTIYF. Here the CDR3 DNA reads TGTGCCAGCAGTCCGGGGGGGACTGGAAACACCATATATTTT.

The rearrangement links TRBV30 to TRBJ2-3; weak D call: TRBD2 (5 bases). The CDR3 totals 13 residues. V was shortened by 3 bases and J by 4 bases, with 11 bases between the two germline ends. Looked up from germline, CDR1 is GTSNPN and CDR2 is SVGIG (reference sequence). The CDR3 region is CAWSGGSADTQYF. In DNA form, the CDR3 reads TGTGCCTGGAGCGGCGGGTCGGCAGATACGCAGTATTTT. Supplemented by reference TRBV30 and TRBJ2-3, the full variable domain reads SQTIHQWPATLVQPVGSPLSLECTVEGTSNPNLYWYRQAAGRGLQLLFYSVGIGQISSEVPQNLSASRPQDRQFILSSKKLLLSDSGFYLCAWSGGSADTQYFGPGTRLTVL.

The chain carries TRBV5-1 and TRBJ2-7; D remains unclear. The V end lost 1 base, the J end lost 6 bases, and 17 bases lay between the germline ends. Germline V lookup: CDR1 SGHRS, CDR2 YFSETQ. CDR3 length: 15 amino acids. The CDR3 region has the DNA TGCGCCAGCAGCTTGACCGATAGCCGTCTCGGCGAGCAGTACTTC. It yields the protein CASSLTDSRLGEQYF.

The chain is built from TRBV5-1 and TRBJ2-2; possible D gene TRBD2, 6 bases. The germline V gene encodes CDR1 SGHRS and CDR2 YFSETQ. Trimming took off 7 bases at V and 9 bases at J, with 16 bases between the two ends. The CDR3 sequence is 13 residues long. In nucleotides, the CDR3 is TGCGCCAGCGGGCGGGGTGATTGGCGGGAGCTGTTTTTT. This sequence encodes CASGRGDWRELFF.

This chain links TRBV2 with TRBJ1-2; 7 bases match TRBD1. Trimming removed 4 bases from V and 4 bases from J; junction bases left unmatched: 3. This CDR3 region has 13 residues. The V gene's germline CDR1 is SNHLY and CDR2 FYNNEI. The CDR3 nucleotides read TGTGCCAGCAGTGCGGGACAGATCTATGGCTACACCTTC. As protein: CASSAGQIYGYTF.

The chain links TRBV29-1 to TRBJ2-7; possibly TRBD2 for D (5 bases). V lost 3 bases and J lost 5, with 14 bases in between. Germline V lookup: CDR1 SQVTM, CDR2 ANQGSEA. There are 13 residues in the CDR3. The CDR3 reads CSVDGRTRDEQYF. CDR3 nucleotides: TGCAGCGTTGATGGACGGACTCGGGACGAGCAGTACTTC.

This chain joins TRBV11-2 and TRBJ2-1, with TRBD2 as a possible D gene (5 bases). Germline CDR1 reads SGHAT; CDR2 reads FQNNGV. Trimming removed 6 bases at V and 3 bases at J, with 12 bases between. The CDR3 has 14 amino acids. CDR3 region: CASSPDYNYNEQFF. The CDR3 region has the DNA TGTGCCAGCAGTCCCGACTACAACTACAATGAGCAGTTCTTC.

This chain connects TRBV4-1 to TRBJ2-3, with TRBD2 matching 8 bases. CDR3 length: 17 amino acids. Germline V gene data show CDR1 as MGHRA and CDR2 as YSYEKL. V gave up 0 bases and J gave up 4 bases; unmatched junction bases: 9. CDR3 nucleotide sequence: TGCGCCAGCAGCCAAGATACAGGGCTAGCGGGTTCAGATACGCAGTATTTT. Protein: CASSQDTGLAGSDTQYF.

The gene calls are TRBV18 and TRBJ1-3; a possible D gene is TRBD1 (6 bases). The ends were cut back, 4 bases at V and 3 bases at J, with 10 bases in the middle. The CDR3 length is 14 residues. Germline assignment: CDR1 KGHSH and CDR2 LQKENI. For the CDR3, the DNA is TGTGCCAGCTCACGACAGGAAGATGGAAACACCATATATTTT. Its translation is CASSRQEDGNTIYF.

This clone was observed a single time. The genes are TRBV3-1 (or the pseudogene TRBV3-2) and TRBJ2-4; TRBD2 agrees at 8 bases. Per germline, CDR1 LGHDT and CDR2 YNNKEL (reference sequence). This CDR3 has 18 amino acids. V lost 3 bases, J lost 7 bases, and 17 bases stayed unmatched. The CDR3, as DNA: TGTGCCAGCAGCCAGATAATGGCGGCTAGCGGGTTTAGGAACATTCAGTACTTC. It is translated as CASSQIMAASGFRNIQYF.

The DNA for the CDR3 is TGTGCCAGCAAGCCCTCAGGGAGGTACGAGCAGTACTTC. This translates into CASKPSGRYEQYF. The chain couples TRBV12-3 or TRBV12-4 to TRBJ2-7; D is possibly TRBD2 (6 bases). The CDR3 is 13 residues long. V lost 7 bases and J lost 4, with 14 bases in between.

The chain uses TRBV5-4 and TRBJ2-7, with 8 nucleotides matching TRBD2. This CDR3 comprises 14 residues. V trimming: 5 bases; J trimming: 2 bases; junction bases outside the gene matches: 6. Looked up from germline, CDR1 is SGHNT and CDR2 is YYREEE (reference sequence). The CDR3 protein is CASSRERGTYEQYF. DNA of the CDR3: TGTGCCAGCAGTCGGGAGCGGGGGACCTACGAGCAGTACTTC.

This clone was seen once. The V gene is TRBV7-9, the J gene TRBJ2-3; TRBD2 agrees at 8 bases. Germline assignment: CDR1 SEHNR and CDR2 FQNEAQ (reference sequence). The CDR3 has 16 amino acids. V was clipped by 2 bases and J by 4 bases; unmatched bases: 8. CDR3 amino acids: CASSLRGGLGPDTQYF. The CDR3, as DNA: TGTGCCAGCAGCTTACGGGGGGGCCTCGGTCCAGATACGCAGTATTTT.

This clone was picked up one time. V gene TRBV19 combines with J gene TRBJ1-5, with 11 nucleotides matching TRBD1. This CDR3 is 15 amino acids long. Per the germline V gene, CDR1 is LNHDA and CDR2 is SQIVND (reference sequence). The J segment lost 5 bases and the V segment lost 5 bases, leaving 5 bases of the junction unmatched. As DNA, the CDR3 is TGTGCCAGTAGTCGGACAGGGGGCGTCGATCAGCCCCAGCATTTT. Amino acids: CASSRTGGVDQPQHF.

This rearrangement joins TRBV6-1 to TRBJ1-6; no reliable D call. This CDR3 spans 12 amino acids. V gave up 3 bases and J gave up 13 bases, with 10 bases separating them. Per germline, CDR1 MNHNS and CDR2 SASEGT. The CDR3 DNA reads TGTGCCAGCAGTGATCCGAGAGAGCCCCTCCACTTT. Translation gives CASSDPREPLHF.

This sequence joins TRBV12-3 or TRBV12-4 and TRBJ1-1; D uncertain. Trimming pared 6 bases from V and 3 bases from J, leaving 8 bases between. CDR3 length: 12 residues. As DNA, the CDR3 is TGTGCCAGCAGCCAACGGTACACTGAAGCTTTCTTT. Protein sequence: CASSQRYTEAFF.

The chain is built from TRBV2 and TRBJ2-7; D perhaps matches TRBD1 (5 bases). The V end lost 5 bases, the J end lost 5 bases, and 16 bases lay between the germline ends. This CDR3 region has 14 residues. Germline V gene data show CDR1 as SNHLY and CDR2 as FYNNEI. CDR3 amino acids: CASSLTQGFDEQYF. The CDR3 region has the DNA TGTGCCAGCAGTCTGACTCAGGGTTTCGACGAGCAGTACTTC.